These 18 T cell receptor beta chains came from one sample sequenced in a study of breast tumors, draining lymph nodes, adjacent tissues. Breast cancer patients provided tissue from their axillary draining lymph nodes. TCRdb processed the multiplex PCR reads anew with MiXCR; each CDR3 protein has one entry. The sample yields over 130,000 distinct CDR3 sequences, over 25% seen once. Specimen: axillary lymph node tissue. The receptors originated from a female donor with breast cancer. Some clones in this sample may be carry-over from other donors' samples.

There are many counts of this clonotype. The chain carries TRBV5-1 and TRBJ1-5; 9 bases are a match to TRBD1. The germline V gene has CDR1 SGHRS and CDR2 YFSETQ. With 4 bases clipped from V and 7 bases from J, the junction kept 6 bases outside the gene matches. The CDR3 has 14 amino acids. CDR3 sequence reads: CASSTGQGKQPQHF. The DNA of the CDR3 is TGCGCCAGCAGCACCGGACAGGGGAAGCAGCCCCAGCATTTT.

Remarks on this clonotype: The junction departs from germline at one end; a sequencing error may be responsible. The chain employs TRBV29-1 and TRBJ2-3; tentatively, D is TRBD2 (6 bases). The CDR3 loop spans 13 amino acids. Germline-derived CDR1 and CDR2 are SQVTM and ANQGSEA. The CDR3 DNA follows: TGCAGCGCCAAAGTGGGGGGTACAGATACGCGGTATTTT. Translating it yields CSAKVGGTDTRYF.

With respect to this clonotype: It may be a read error: a sequence one base away is much more abundant. The chain joins TRBV4-1 to TRBJ2-2, with TRBD2 matching over 12 bases. The CDR3 totals 16 residues. The germline gives CDR1 MGHRA, CDR2 YSYEKL. The V and J ends lost 1 base and 9 bases, in that order; junction bases with no gene match: 6. The CDR3 region has the DNA TGCGCCAGCAGCCAAGGACTAGCGGGGGTTTCGAGGGAGCTGTTTTTT. This sequence encodes CASSQGLAGVSRELFF.

Ten or more counts support this clonotype. The gene calls are TRBV6-2 or TRBV6-3 and TRBJ2-7; 9 nucleotides agree with TRBD2. Trimming took 6 bases from V and 2 from J; bases not matched to a gene: 5. The CDR3 runs 14 residues. The germline V gene has CDR1 MNHEY and CDR2 SVGEGT. CDR3 sequence (DNA): TGTGCCAGCAGCCCTAGCGGGAAAACCTACGAGCAGTACGTC. Residues: CASSPSGKTYEQYV.

This chain links TRBV7-2 with TRBJ1-6; D might be TRBD1 (6 bases). CDR1 is SGHTA and CDR2 is FQGNSA in the germline V gene. This CDR3 region has 17 residues. The V end was cut by 1 base, the J end by 6 bases, with 16 bases between. CDR3 sequence (DNA): TGTGCCAGCAGCTTAGACGCGGGGGGACACTGTAATTCACCCCTCCACTTT. This codes for CASSLDAGGHCNSPLHF.

This clonotype was observed a handful of times. This may come from a read error, since a much larger clone is one base off. The chain uses TRBV6-2 or TRBV6-3 and TRBJ1-4; D not certain. Per germline, CDR1 MNHEY and CDR2 SVGEGT. The CDR3 has 13 amino acids. The CDR3 sequence is CASQVSQREKLSF. The CDR3 nucleotides are TGTGCTAGCCAAGTCTCACAACGGGAAAAACTGTCTTTT.

As for this clonotype: This may be a read error: a much more frequent sequence differs by one nucleotide. This chain uses TRBV11-2 with TRBJ2-1; 10 positions match TRBD1. After removal of 1 base from V and 9 bases from J, the junction contained 3 bases not matched to a gene. The CDR3 loop spans 14 amino acids. Germline V CDR1 and CDR2: SGHAT, FQNNGV. The CDR3 nucleotides are TGTGCCAGCAGCTTAGGACAGGGGGCAGGTGAGCAGTTCTTC. It encodes CASSLGQGAGEQFF.

Concerning this clonotype itself: Being one base from a much bigger clone, this may be a read error. J is TRBJ1-5 and V is TRBV13; D may be TRBD1 (5 bases). This CDR3 is built from 18 residues. Germline CDR1 PRHDT, CDR2 FYEKMQ (reference sequence). V was shortened by 5 bases and J by 0 bases, with 20 bases between the two germline ends. CDR3 DNA sequence: TGTGCCAGCAGCCAGCGGGGCCCAGATTCCTATAGCAATCAGCCCCAGCATTTT. Amino acid sequence: CASSQRGPDSYSNQPQHF.

The rearrangement uses TRBV6-1 and TRBJ2-5; D is possibly TRBD1 or TRBD2 (6 bases each). The CDR3 has 16 residues. Looked up from germline, CDR1 is MNHNS and CDR2 is SASEGT. V lost 5 bases to trimming and J lost 5 bases, with 21 bases between them. The CDR3 DNA is TGTGCCAGCAGTCAAGGTCGTTGGGGGGCGAAGGAGACCCAGTACTTC. This encodes CASSQGRWGAKETQYF.

The sample holds a few counts of this clonotype. This could be a read error, since a much larger clone is one nucleotide away. V gene TRBV10-3 combines with J gene TRBJ2-3, with D tentatively TRBD2 (6 bases). The CDR3 runs 15 residues. The germline V gene encodes CDR1 ENHRY and CDR2 SYGVKD. Written as DNA, the CDR3 is TGTGCCATCGGTGATCCCGGGGGAGTGACAGATACGCAGTATTTT. Its protein product is CAIGDPGGVTDTQYF.

The table lists this clonotype with many counts. The chain recombines TRBV4-2 with TRBJ2-2, with 8 nucleotides matching TRBD1. The CDR3 sequence is 16 residues long. With V trimmed by 0 bases and J by 7 bases, 7 bases remained unmatched. CDR1 is LGHNA, CDR2 YNFKEQ, per germline. The chain's CDR3 is CASSQDPNRGDGELFF. CDR3 sequence (DNA): TGTGCCAGCAGCCAAGATCCCAACAGGGGGGACGGGGAGCTGTTTTTT.

This chain uses TRBV20-1 with TRBJ1-3; a weak D match, TRBD1 (5 bases). CDR1 DFQATT and CDR2 SNEGSKA come from the germline V gene (reference sequence). This CDR3 is 14 amino acids long. V lost 2 bases, J lost 7 bases, and 15 bases lay in between. The CDR3: CSARHAGHANTIYF. The CDR3 DNA is TGCAGTGCTAGACACGCAGGGCACGCGAACACCATATATTTT.

Regarding this clonotype: This may be a read error, as it is one base from a much larger clone. The chain is built from TRBV12-3 or TRBV12-4 and TRBJ2-1; unclear D gene. With 8 bases removed from V and 9 bases from J, the gap between germline ends came to 11 bases. The CDR3 totals 11 residues. CDR3 sequence reads: CASEWRSEQFF. The CDR3 region has the DNA TGTGCCAGCGAGTGGCGGAGTGAGCAGTTCTTC.

This clonotype has ten or more counts. The rearrangement joins TRBV20-1 to TRBJ1-3, with D maybe TRBD1 (6 bases). CDR1 is DFQATT and CDR2 is SNEGSKA in the germline V gene (reference sequence). Trimming cost V 6 bases and J 0 bases, with 12 bases left between them. The CDR3 totals 14 residues. CDR3 coding DNA: TGCAGTGCATCCGACAGGACCTCTGGAAACACCATATATTTT. Residues: CSASDRTSGNTIYF.

On this clonotype itself: Because the CDR3's place on the DNA is in doubt, the DNA is left out and the CDR3 is given as listed by TCRdb. This chain connects TRBV2 to TRBJ2-5; TRBD1, the D gene given by the table, was not confirmed from the DNA. Germline V gene data show CDR1 as SNHLY and CDR2 as FYNNEI. The CDR3 is 22 amino acids in total, end residues counted. Here the CDR3 reads CASGGPGANVLTFGAQQETQYF.

With regard to this clonotype: A much bigger clone sits one base away, suggesting this may be a read error. The rearrangement uses TRBV6-5 and TRBJ1-5; D unresolved. Trimming stripped 5 bases from V and 4 bases from J, with 15 bases between. This CDR3 comprises 15 residues. Germline V lookup: CDR1 MNHEY, CDR2 SVGAGI. CDR3 sequence: CASSPAGRMNQPQHF. CDR3 nucleotides: TGTGCCAGCAGTCCCGCCGGACGGATGAATCAGCCCCAGCATTTT.

CDR3 DNA sequence: TGTGCCAGCAGCTTGGGACAGGGGGATGAAGCTTTCTTT. Translating it yields CASSLGQGDEAFF. The chain joins TRBV5-6 to TRBJ1-1; 9 positions match TRBD1. Looked up from germline, CDR1 is SGHDT and CDR2 is YYEEEE. V shed 0 bases, J shed 7 bases, and the junction held 1 base outside the gene matches. The CDR3 is made up of 13 amino acids.

This chain links TRBV28 with TRBJ1-3, with D tentatively TRBD1 (5 bases). The CDR3 runs 18 residues. Trimming took off 1 base at V and 0 bases at J, with 16 bases between the two ends. Germline lookup yields CDR1 MDHEN and CDR2 SYDVKM. CDR3 sequence: CASSLSGDRFSSGNTIYF. Written as DNA, the CDR3 is TGTGCCAGCAGTTTATCAGGCGACAGATTTAGCTCTGGAAACACCATATATTTT. The entire variable domain, with the rest obtained from reference TRBV28 and TRBJ1-3, is as follows: DVKVTQSSRYLVKRTGEKVFLECVQDMDHENMFWYRQDPGLGLRLIYFSYDVKMKEKGDIPEGYSVSREKKERFSLILESASTNQTSMYLCASSLSGDRFSSGNTIYFGEGSWLTVV.